This T cell receptor (beta chain) was sequenced during a study of T cells in Graves' hyperthyroidism and ophthalmopathy. Study details: Staff took peripheral blood when the initial diagnosis was made, before any treatment began.

On this clonotype: Given a much more abundant clone one base away, this may be a read error.

RNA transcripts provided the source from which TCR beta CDR3 regions were amplified. The HTBI set primed first-round TCR CDR3 RT-PCR. From the multiplex PCR reads, TCRdb called clonotypes with MiXCR, one entry per CDR3 protein. Among 270,000 or so distinct CDR3 sequences listed, 20% to 25% were seen once. Material for sequencing was blood. The clonotype originates from a man aged 35 to 55 with Graves' hyperthyroidism that later progressed to Graves' ophthalmopathy.

The CDR3 region is CASSPSDGNTETFF. The CDR3 DNA follows: TGCGCCAGCAGCCCTTCTGACGGGAACACTGAAACTTTCTTT. This chain joins TRBV5-1 and TRBJ1-1; D unclear. Per the germline V gene, CDR1 is SGHRS and CDR2 is YFSETQ. This CDR3 has 14 residues.